This TCR beta chain is drawn from a study of shared T cell receptors in the human thymus. Here immunoSEQ multiplex PCR was the method, and the copy in TCRdb shows in-frame clones only, minus some. The data show hundreds of thousands of clones, about four fifths seen once. This clone was counted once. The CDR3 runs to 13 residues. V was pared by 8 bases and J by 2 bases, with 12 bases between. Germline CDR1 MDHEN, CDR2 SYDVKM. The sample was also reused in another study, on human thymus T cells.

The material sequenced was thymocytes. V usage is TRBV28 and J usage is TRBJ1-2, with TRBD1 as a possible D gene (6 bases). The receptor was derived from a boy in the first two years of life with a congenital heart defect. The CDR3 DNA reads TGTGCCAGCGGACCAACAGGGAACTATGGCTACACCTTC. This encodes CASGPTGNYGYTF.